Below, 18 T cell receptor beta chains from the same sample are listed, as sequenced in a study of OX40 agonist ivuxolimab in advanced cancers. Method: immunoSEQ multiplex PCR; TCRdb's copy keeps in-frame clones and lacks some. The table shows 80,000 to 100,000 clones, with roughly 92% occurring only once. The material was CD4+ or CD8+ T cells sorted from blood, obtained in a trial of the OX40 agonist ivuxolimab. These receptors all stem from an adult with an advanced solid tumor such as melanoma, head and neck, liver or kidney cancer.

The CDR3 is CASSDSNTEAFF. The CDR3 DNA reads TGTGCCAGTAGCGACAGCAACACTGAAGCTTTCTTT. The chain combines TRBV19 with TRBJ1-1; D possibly corresponds to TRBD1 (5 bases). V dropped 6 bases and J dropped 2 bases, with 7 bases sitting between them. CDR3 length: 12 amino acids. Germline V lookup: CDR1 LNHDA, CDR2 SQIVND (reference sequence).

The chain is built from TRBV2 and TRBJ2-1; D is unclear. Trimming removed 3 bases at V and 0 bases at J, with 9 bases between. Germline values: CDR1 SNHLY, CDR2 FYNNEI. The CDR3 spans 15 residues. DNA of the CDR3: TGTGCCAGCAGTGATCTCCTAAGCTCCTACAATGAGCAGTTCTTC. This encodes CASSDLLSSYNEQFF.

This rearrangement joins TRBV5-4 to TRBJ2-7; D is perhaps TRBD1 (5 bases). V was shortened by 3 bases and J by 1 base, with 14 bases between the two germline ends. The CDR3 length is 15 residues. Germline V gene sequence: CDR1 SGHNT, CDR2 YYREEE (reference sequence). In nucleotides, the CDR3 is TGTGCCAGCAGCTGGGGCAGGGCAGGGTCCTACGAGCAGTACTTC. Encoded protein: CASSWGRAGSYEQYF.

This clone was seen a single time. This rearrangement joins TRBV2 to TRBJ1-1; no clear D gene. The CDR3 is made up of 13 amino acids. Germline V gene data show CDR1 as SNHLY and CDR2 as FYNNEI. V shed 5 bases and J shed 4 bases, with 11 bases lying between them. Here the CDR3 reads CASSLGPVTEAFF. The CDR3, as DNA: TGTGCCAGCAGTCTAGGCCCAGTCACTGAAGCTTTCTTT. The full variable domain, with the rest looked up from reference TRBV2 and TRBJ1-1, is EPEVTQTPSHQVTQMGQEVILRCVPISNHLYFYWYRQILGQKVEFLVSFYNNEISEKSEIFDDQFSVERPDGSNFTLKIRSTKLEDSAMYFCASSLGPVTEAFFGQGTRLTVV.

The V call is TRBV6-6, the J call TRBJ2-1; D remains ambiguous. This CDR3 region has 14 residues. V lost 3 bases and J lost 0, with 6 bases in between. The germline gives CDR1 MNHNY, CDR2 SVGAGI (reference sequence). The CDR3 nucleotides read TGTGCCAGCAGTTATGGCGGCTCCTACAATGAGCAGTTCTTC. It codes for CASSYGGSYNEQFF.

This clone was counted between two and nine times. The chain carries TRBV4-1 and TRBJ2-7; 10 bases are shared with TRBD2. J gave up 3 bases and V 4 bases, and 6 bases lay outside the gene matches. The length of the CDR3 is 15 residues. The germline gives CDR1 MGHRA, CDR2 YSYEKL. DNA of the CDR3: TGCGCCAGCAGCCTGTATAGCGGGGGGTACTACGAGCAGTACTTC. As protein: CASSLYSGGYYEQYF.

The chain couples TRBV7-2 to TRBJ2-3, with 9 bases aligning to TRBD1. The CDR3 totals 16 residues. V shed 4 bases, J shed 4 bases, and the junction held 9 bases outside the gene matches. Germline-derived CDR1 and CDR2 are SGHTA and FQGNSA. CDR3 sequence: CASSSYPDRGPDTQYF. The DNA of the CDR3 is TGTGCCAGCAGCTCCTACCCGGACAGGGGTCCAGATACGCAGTATTTT.

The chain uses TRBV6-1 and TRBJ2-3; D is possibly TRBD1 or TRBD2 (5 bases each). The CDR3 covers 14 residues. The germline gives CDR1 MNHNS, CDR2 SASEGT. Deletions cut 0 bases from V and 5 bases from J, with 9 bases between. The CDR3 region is CASSEAWGRDTQYF. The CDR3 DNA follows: TGTGCCAGCAGTGAAGCGTGGGGACGAGATACGCAGTATTTT.

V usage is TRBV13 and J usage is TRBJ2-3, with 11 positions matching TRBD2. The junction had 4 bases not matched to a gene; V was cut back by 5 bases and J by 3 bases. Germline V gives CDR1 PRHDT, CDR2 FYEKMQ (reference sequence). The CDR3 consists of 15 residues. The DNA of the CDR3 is TGTGCCAGCAGCGTAGCGGGGGGGCTTACAGATACGCAGTATTTT. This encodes CASSVAGGLTDTQYF.

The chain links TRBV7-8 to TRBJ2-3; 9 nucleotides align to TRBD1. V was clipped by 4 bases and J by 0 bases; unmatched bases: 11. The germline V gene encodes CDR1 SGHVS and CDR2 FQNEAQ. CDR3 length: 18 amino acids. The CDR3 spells CASSSPGGQGTSTDTQYF. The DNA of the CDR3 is TGTGCCAGCAGCTCCCCCGGGGGACAGGGCACTAGCACAGATACGCAGTATTTT.

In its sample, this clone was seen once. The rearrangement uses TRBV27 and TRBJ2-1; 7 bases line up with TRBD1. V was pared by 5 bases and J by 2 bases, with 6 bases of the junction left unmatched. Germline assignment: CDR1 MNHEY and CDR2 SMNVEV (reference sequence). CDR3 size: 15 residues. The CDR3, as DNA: TGTGCCAGCAGTGCCGACAGGGACCCCTACAATGAGCAGTTCTTC. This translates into CASSADRDPYNEQFF.

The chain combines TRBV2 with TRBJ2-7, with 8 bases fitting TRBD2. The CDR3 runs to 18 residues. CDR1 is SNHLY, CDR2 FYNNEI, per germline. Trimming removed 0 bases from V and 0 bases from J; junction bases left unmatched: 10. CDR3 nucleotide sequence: TGTGCCAGCAGTGAAGCGCTTCGGGAGGGTAAAATCTCCTACGAGCAGTACTTC. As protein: CASSEALREGKISYEQYF.

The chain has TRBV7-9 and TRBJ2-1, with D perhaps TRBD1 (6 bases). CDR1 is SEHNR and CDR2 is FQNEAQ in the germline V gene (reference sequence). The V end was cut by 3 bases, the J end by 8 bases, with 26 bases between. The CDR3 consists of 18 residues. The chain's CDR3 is CASSLTSGTRVNLDEQFF. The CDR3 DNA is TGTGCCAGCAGCTTGACTTCGGGGACACGGGTTAATCTTGATGAGCAGTTCTTC. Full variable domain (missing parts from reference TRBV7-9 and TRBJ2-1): DTGVSQNPRHKITKRGQNVTFRCDPISEHNRLYWYRQTLGQGPEFLTYFQNEAQLEKSRLLSDRFSAERPKGSFSTLEIQRTEQGDSAMYLCASSLTSGTRVNLDEQFFGPGTRLTVL.

CDR3 protein: CASSSGTGTYEQYF. The DNA for the CDR3 is TGTGCCAGCAGCTCCGGGACAGGGACCTACGAGCAGTACTTC. The genes are TRBV5-8 and TRBJ2-7; 9 bases align to TRBD1. This CDR3 has 14 amino acids. CDR1 is SGHTS, CDR2 YDEGEE, per germline. With 3 bases clipped from V and 2 bases from J, the junction kept 3 bases outside the gene matches.

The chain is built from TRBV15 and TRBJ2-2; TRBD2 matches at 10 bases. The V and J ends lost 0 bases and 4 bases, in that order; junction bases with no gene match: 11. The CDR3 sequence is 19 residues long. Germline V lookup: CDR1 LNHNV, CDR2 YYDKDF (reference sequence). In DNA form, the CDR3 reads TGTGCCACCAGCAGAGATGGTAGGCTAGCGGGAGAAAGCACCGGGGAGCTGTTTTTT. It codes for CATSRDGRLAGESTGELFF.

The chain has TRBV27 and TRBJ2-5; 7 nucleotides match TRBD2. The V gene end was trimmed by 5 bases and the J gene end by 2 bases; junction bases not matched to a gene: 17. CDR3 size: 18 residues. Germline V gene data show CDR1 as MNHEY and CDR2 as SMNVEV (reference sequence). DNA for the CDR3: TGTGCCAGCAGTCCCCACATAGGGAGGGTGAAATGGCAAGAGACCCAGTACTTC. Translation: CASSPHIGRVKWQETQYF.

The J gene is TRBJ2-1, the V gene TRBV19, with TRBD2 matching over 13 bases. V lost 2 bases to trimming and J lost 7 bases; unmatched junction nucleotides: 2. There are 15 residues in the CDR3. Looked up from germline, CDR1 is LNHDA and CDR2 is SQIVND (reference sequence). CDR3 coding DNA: TGTGCCAGTAGTATAACTAGCGGGGGGGCGAATGAGCAGTTCTTC. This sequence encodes CASSITSGGANEQFF.

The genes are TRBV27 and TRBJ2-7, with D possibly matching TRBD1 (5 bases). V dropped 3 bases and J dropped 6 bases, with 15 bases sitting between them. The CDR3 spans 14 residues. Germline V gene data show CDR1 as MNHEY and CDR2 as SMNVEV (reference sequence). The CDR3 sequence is CASSLTPQGSEQYF. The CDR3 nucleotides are TGTGCCAGCAGTTTGACCCCCCAGGGAAGCGAGCAGTACTTC.